This T cell receptor beta chain was observed in a study of T cell changes during pregnancy in multiple sclerosis. The data were produced by immunoSEQ multiplex PCR, yet TCRdb's version contains in-frame clones alone and is incomplete. The data hold approximately 30,000 clones, with about nine tenths observed a single time. The CDR3 has 14 amino acids. The germline V gene has CDR1 SNHLY and CDR2 FYNNEI. Trimming removed 5 bases at V and 2 bases at J, with 10 bases between. This chain joins TRBV2 and TRBJ1-5; D might be TRBD1 (5 bases). Source: CD8+ T cells from peripheral blood mononuclear cells, taken in the second trimester of pregnancy. The receptor was isolated from a female donor in good health, enrolled as a control in a pregnancy study. The CDR3: CASSRKGGNQPQHF. The CDR3 bases are TGTGCCAGCAGTCGAAAAGGGGGCAATCAGCCCCAGCATTTT.